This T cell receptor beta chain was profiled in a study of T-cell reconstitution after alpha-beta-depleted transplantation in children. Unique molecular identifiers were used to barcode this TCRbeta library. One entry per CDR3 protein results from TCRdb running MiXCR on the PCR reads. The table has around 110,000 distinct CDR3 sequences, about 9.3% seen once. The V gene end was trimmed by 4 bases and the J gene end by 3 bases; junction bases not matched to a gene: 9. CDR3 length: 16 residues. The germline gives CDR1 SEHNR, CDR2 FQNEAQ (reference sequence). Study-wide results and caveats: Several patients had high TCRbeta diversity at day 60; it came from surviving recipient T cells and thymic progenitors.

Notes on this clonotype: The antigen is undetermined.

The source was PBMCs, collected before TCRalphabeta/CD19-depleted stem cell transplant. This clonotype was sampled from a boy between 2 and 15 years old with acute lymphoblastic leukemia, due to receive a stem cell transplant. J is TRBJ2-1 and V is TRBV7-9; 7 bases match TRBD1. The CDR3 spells CASSSRGQGFYNEQFF. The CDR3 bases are TGTGCCAGCAGCTCGAGGGGGCAGGGGTTCTACAATGAGCAGTTCTTC.